The 17 T cell receptor beta chains given below trace back to one sample, sequenced in a study of identical twins. TCRdb analysed the 5' RACE reads with MiXCR anew, one entry per CDR3 protein. The sample lists roughly 250,000 distinct CDR3 sequences, approximately 6.8% occurring once. These data also featured in a second study, about yellow fever vaccine responses in identical twins.

Sample: CD8+ T cells sorted from blood. These TCRs come from a young woman in good health.

As to this clonotype: A read error is possible here, since a much larger clone lies one base away. The V call is TRBV7-8, the J call TRBJ2-3; D gene unclear. The germline gives CDR1 SGHVS, CDR2 FQNEAQ. This CDR3 has 12 amino acids. The CDR3 DNA reads as TGTGCCAGCAGCTTTCTTGGAGATACGCTGTATTTT. Protein: CASSFLGDTLYF.

The chain has TRBV7-6 and TRBJ2-3; D remains unclear. Germline V gives CDR1 SGHVS, CDR2 FNYEAQ. Between the trimmed V and J ends, which lost 2 bases and 6 bases, there was a span of 12 bases. This CDR3 spans 14 amino acids. CDR3 protein: CASSLSPPPDTQYF. The CDR3, as DNA: TGTGCCAGCAGCTTATCGCCCCCTCCGGATACGCAGTATTTT.

This clonotype was found a few times. The chain links TRBV2 to TRBJ1-6; TRBD1 agrees at 7 bases. This CDR3 comprises 15 residues. V trimming: 7 bases; J trimming: 15 bases; junction bases outside the gene matches: 18. Germline-derived CDR1 and CDR2 are SNHLY and FYNNEI. Written as DNA, the CDR3 is TGTGCCAGCATCCGGAAGACAGGGTCCCTAAGCCTCCTCCACTTT. It yields the protein CASIRKTGSLSLLHF.

In this sample, this clonotype turned up many times. The chain joins TRBV5-1 to TRBJ2-7; D remains ambiguous. Germline lookup yields CDR1 SGHRS and CDR2 YFSETQ. The CDR3 runs 13 residues. V was pared by 1 base and J by 2 bases, with 7 bases between. DNA for the CDR3: TGCGCCAGCAGCTTGAGTGGGGCCTACGAGCAGTACTTC. This sequence encodes CASSLSGAYEQYF.

This clonotype was recorded at least ten times. The chain uses TRBV9 and TRBJ2-7, with D perhaps TRBD1 (5 bases). V shed 3 bases and J shed 5 bases, with 12 bases lying between them. The CDR3 length is 13 residues. Germline V gene sequence: CDR1 SGDLS, CDR2 YYNGEE. The CDR3 nucleotides are TGTGCCAGCAGCGGTCAGGGCAAGGACGAGCAGTACTTC. Protein: CASSGQGKDEQYF.

This clonotype occurred many times. This CDR3 reads CASSQDRGEPYNEQFF. The CDR3 DNA sequence: TGCGCCAGCAGCCAAGATCGCGGGGAACCTTACAATGAGCAGTTCTTC. The rearrangement uses TRBV4-1 and TRBJ2-1, with D possibly TRBD2 on 6 matching bases. CDR1 and CDR2 from the germline V gene are MGHRA and YSYEKL. The CDR3 runs to 16 residues. With 0 bases removed from V and 4 bases from J, the gap between germline ends came to 13 bases.

This chain joins TRBV28 and TRBJ2-7; 9 nucleotides match TRBD2. The CDR3 runs to 20 residues. Germline CDR1 and CDR2: MDHEN and SYDVKM. Trimming cost V 4 bases and J 0 bases; bases outside gene matches: 19. The CDR3 DNA sequence: TGTGCCAGCAGTTCAGAAGCACCTAGCGGGGCTGCCCGAGCCTCCTACGAGCAGTACTTC. It yields the protein CASSSEAPSGAARASYEQYF.

The rearrangement joins TRBV20-1 to TRBJ2-5; D is undetermined. Germline CDR1 reads DFQATT; CDR2 reads SNEGSKA (reference sequence). V was pared by 2 bases and J by 7 bases, with 14 bases between. This CDR3 comprises 13 residues. The CDR3 sequence: CSARQTNSGTQYF. In DNA form, the CDR3 reads TGCAGTGCTAGACAGACCAACAGTGGGACCCAGTACTTC.

This clonotype has a count of ten or more. The CDR3 bases are TGCGCCAGCAGCTTGGAGGTAAAGGCTCGGCAGGCCTACGAGCAGTACGTC. It yields the protein CASSLEVKARQAYEQYV. This chain uses TRBV5-1 with TRBJ2-7; D uncertain. V lost 0 bases and J 2 bases, leaving 18 bases between the germline ends. There are 17 residues in the CDR3. Per germline, CDR1 SGHRS and CDR2 YFSETQ.

This clonotype was seen more than once but under ten times. The V call is TRBV7-9, the J call TRBJ1-1; tentatively, D is TRBD1 (6 bases). Trimming pared 7 bases from V and 1 base from J, leaving 22 bases between. This CDR3 contains 17 residues. Germline CDR1 and CDR2: SEHNR and FQNEAQ (reference sequence). CDR3: CASIPMGAEGRNTEAFF. The CDR3 DNA sequence: TGTGCCAGCATCCCTATGGGGGCAGAGGGAAGGAACACTGAAGCTTTCTTT.

This clonotype was observed a few times. The chain links TRBV10-3 to TRBJ2-3, with TRBD2 as a possible D gene (6 bases). This CDR3 is 15 amino acids long. The V gene's germline CDR1 is ENHRY and CDR2 SYGVKD. V was cut by 2 bases and J by 3 bases, with 12 bases left in between. The CDR3 region has the DNA TGTGCCATCAGTGAGCGGGAGTTGGTTACAGATACGCAGTATTTT. Protein: CAISERELVTDTQYF.

The J gene is TRBJ2-7, the V gene TRBV10-3; D is ambiguous. This CDR3 has 15 amino acids. V was pared by 2 bases and J by 2 bases, with 13 bases between. Germline V gives CDR1 ENHRY, CDR2 SYGVKD. CDR3 DNA: TGTGCCATCAGTGAGCGGAACCTAAGCCCCTACGAGCAGTACTTC. Protein product: CAISERNLSPYEQYF.

This clonotype occurred a few times. The V call is TRBV5-1, the J call TRBJ2-1; D is uncertain. The germline V and J ends were trimmed by 5 bases and 8 bases, with 14 bases remaining between them. This CDR3 has 13 amino acids. Germline values: CDR1 SGHRS, CDR2 YFSETQ. CDR3 nucleotide sequence: TGCGCCAGCAGGGCTCCGGGTTGGGATGAGCAGTTCTTC. Protein: CASRAPGWDEQFF.

The J gene is TRBJ1-2, the V gene TRBV28, with a possible D match to TRBD1 (5 bases). Germline values: CDR1 MDHEN, CDR2 SYDVKM. V lost 3 bases and J 3 bases, leaving 17 bases between the germline ends. The CDR3 extends over 16 amino acids. The CDR3 bases are TGTGCCAGCAGTTTTTACCAGGGAATCCCAGACTATGGCTACACCTTC. Translated, it gives CASSFYQGIPDYGYTF.

The V and J genes are TRBV28 and TRBJ2-1; D remains ambiguous. This CDR3 is 17 amino acids long. V was cut by 4 bases and J by 0 bases, with 16 bases left in between. From germline, CDR1 is MDHEN and CDR2 SYDVKM. This CDR3 is CASSYAPVPSSYNEQFF. In DNA, the CDR3 is TGTGCCAGCAGTTACGCCCCTGTCCCCAGCTCCTACAATGAGCAGTTCTTC.

CDR3 region: CASSAGPRDRVVIRNEQFF. In nucleotides, the CDR3 is TGTGCCAGCAGCGCGGGCCCCCGGGACAGGGTCGTAATAAGGAATGAGCAGTTCTTC. The chain joins TRBV4-2 to TRBJ2-1, with TRBD1 matching over 9 bases. This CDR3 region has 19 residues. Germline V gene lookup returns CDR1 LGHNA and CDR2 YNFKEQ. V lost 5 bases to trimming and J lost 7 bases; unmatched junction nucleotides: 21.

In its sample, this clonotype was seen a few times. The genes are TRBV20-1 and TRBJ2-1; 7 bases line up with TRBD2. The CDR3 sequence is 17 residues long. Germline V CDR1 and CDR2: DFQATT, SNEGSKA (reference sequence). Trimming took 6 bases from V and 1 from J; bases not matched to a gene: 15. DNA for the CDR3: TGCAGTGCACAGATACCCTGGCGGGGGAGTTCCTACAATGAGCAGTTCTTC. Amino acid sequence: CSAQIPWRGSSYNEQFF.